Described below is a single T cell receptor beta chain sequence and its context. Antigen specificity is unknown. A read error may explain this, as a much larger clone is one base away. The cohort's ophthalmopathy patients, a group with duration under 3 months, had a Clinical Activity Score of at least 3 and a NOSPECS grade of at least 4. V was pared by 7 bases and J by 7 bases, with 14 bases between. The CDR3 is made up of 14 amino acids. Per the germline V gene, CDR1 is MNHNS and CDR2 is SASEGT. Amplification targeted TCR beta CDR3 regions from RNA transcripts. The primer set for the first-round RT-PCR of the TCR CDR3 was HTBI. TCRdb fed the multiplex PCR reads into MiXCR, producing one record per CDR3 protein. The data contain about 260,000 distinct CDR3 sequences, 15% to 20% of them singletons. The data are from a study of T cells in Graves' hyperthyroidism and ophthalmopathy. Background on the study: Peripheral blood was drawn at first diagnosis, prior to all treatment. Points from the study as a whole: Blood shared most expanded thyroid clonotypes above 0.001.

The sequenced sample consisted of blood. This sequence originates from a woman aged 18 to 35 with Graves' ophthalmopathy. The chain links TRBV6-1 to TRBJ1-6, with TRBD1 as a possible D gene (5 bases). For the CDR3, the DNA is TGTGCCAGCAAACCGGGACGGCCAAATTCACCCCTCCACTTT. This sequence encodes CASKPGRPNSPLHF.